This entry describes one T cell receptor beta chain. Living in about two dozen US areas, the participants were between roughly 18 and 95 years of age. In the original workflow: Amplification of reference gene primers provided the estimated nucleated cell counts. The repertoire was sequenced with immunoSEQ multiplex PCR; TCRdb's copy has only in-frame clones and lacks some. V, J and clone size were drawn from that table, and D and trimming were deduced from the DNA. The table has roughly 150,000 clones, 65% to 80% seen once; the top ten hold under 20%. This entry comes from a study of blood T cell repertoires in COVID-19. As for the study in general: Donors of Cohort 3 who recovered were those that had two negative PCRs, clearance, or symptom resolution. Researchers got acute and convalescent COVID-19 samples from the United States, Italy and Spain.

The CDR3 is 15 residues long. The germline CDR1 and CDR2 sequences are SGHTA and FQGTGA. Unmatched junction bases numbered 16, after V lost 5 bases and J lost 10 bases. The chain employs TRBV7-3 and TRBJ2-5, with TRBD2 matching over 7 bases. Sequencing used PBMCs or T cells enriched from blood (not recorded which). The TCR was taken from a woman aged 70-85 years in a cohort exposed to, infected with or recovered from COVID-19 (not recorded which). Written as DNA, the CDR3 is TGTGCCAGCAGCCTCACCCGCGACGACCCGGGGGGCCAGTACTTC. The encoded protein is CASSLTRDDPGGQYF.